The 9 T cell receptor beta chains listed next were all sequenced from one sample in a study of blood T cell repertoires in COVID-19. TCRdb's table, derived via immunoSEQ multiplex PCR, lists solely in-frame clones and lacks some. The repertoire holds about 200,000 clones, about 80% seen once, with 6.5% to 9.5% in the top ten. Sequencing was performed on PBMCs or T cells enriched from blood (not recorded which). Receptors originate from a man aged 40-49 years who had recovered from COVID-19.

This CDR3 reads CASSGTGYSNTEAFF. DNA for the CDR3: TGTGCCAGCAGTGGGACAGGGTATTCGAACACTGAAGCTTTCTTT. J is TRBJ1-1 and V is TRBV2, with 8 bases that match TRBD1. J gave up 1 base and V 4 bases, and 5 bases lay outside the gene matches. From germline, CDR1 is SNHLY and CDR2 FYNNEI. The CDR3 runs 15 residues.

This clone was detected many times. The J gene is TRBJ2-1, the V gene TRBV5-1; TRBD1 matches at 7 bases. Germline V gene data show CDR1 as SGHRS and CDR2 as YFSETQ. The CDR3 length is 16 residues. V gave up 0 bases and J gave up 2 bases; unmatched junction bases: 5. CDR3 nucleotide sequence: TGCGCCAGCAGCTTGGGTTTCAGGGGGACCTACAATGAGCAGTTCTTC. This sequence encodes CASSLGFRGTYNEQFF.

The V and J genes are TRBV4-1 and TRBJ2-5; possible D gene TRBD2, 6 bases. Germline CDR1 and CDR2: MGHRA and YSYEKL. This CDR3 has 14 amino acids. Trimming removed 2 bases at V and 5 bases at J, with 12 bases between. The CDR3 is CASSQYGGRETQYF. The CDR3 nucleotides are TGCGCCAGCAGCCAATACGGGGGTCGGGAGACCCAGTACTTC.

The chain uses TRBV5-1 and TRBJ2-3; the D is unclear. With 2 bases removed from V and 0 bases from J, the gap between germline ends came to 25 bases. Germline V gives CDR1 SGHRS, CDR2 YFSETQ. This CDR3 comprises 20 residues. CDR3 bases: TGCGCCAGCAGCTTCTTCTCTCGTAGTCGACTTCGTAATAGCACAGATACGCAGTATTTT. This codes for CASSFFSRSRLRNSTDTQYF.

The chain links TRBV5-1 to TRBJ1-6; 8 bases align to TRBD1. The CDR3 loop spans 15 amino acids. Trimming cost V 5 bases and J 7 bases; bases outside gene matches: 8. The V gene's germline CDR1 is SGHRS and CDR2 YFSETQ. CDR3 nucleotide sequence: TGCGCCAGCAGTCCAACTGACAGGGGAAATTCACCCCTCCACTTT. Translating gives CASSPTDRGNSPLHF.

The rearrangement joins TRBV4-1 to TRBJ1-2; unclear D gene. CDR1 and CDR2 from the germline V gene are MGHRA and YSYEKL. CDR3 length: 15 amino acids. V was pared by 0 bases and J by 2 bases, with 10 bases between. The CDR3 coding sequence is TGCGCCAGCAGCCAAGATCGAACGGAGAACTATGGCTACACCTTC. Translated: CASSQDRTENYGYTF.

The chain uses TRBV11-3 and TRBJ1-1; D ambiguous. Between the trimmed V and J ends, which lost 5 bases and 1 base, there was a span of 20 bases. There are 17 residues in the CDR3. CDR1 SGHNT and CDR2 YENEEA come from the germline V gene. DNA for the CDR3: TGTGCCAGCAGCCCAGGAGTCGGGATAGGAAAGAACACTGAAGCTTTCTTT. Translated: CASSPGVGIGKNTEAFF.

The V and J genes are TRBV27 and TRBJ2-4, with D possibly TRBD1 on 5 matching bases. Trimming cost V 3 bases and J 0 bases, with 15 bases left between them. The germline gives CDR1 MNHEY, CDR2 SMNVEV (reference sequence). The CDR3 sequence is 17 residues long. CDR3 region: CASSFSPDSLAKNIQYF. The CDR3 bases are TGTGCCAGCAGTTTCTCACCTGACAGCCTAGCCAAAAACATTCAGTACTTC.

The sample holds a few counts of this clone. This chain connects TRBV12-3 or TRBV12-4 to TRBJ1-1; no reliable D call. Trimming shortened V by 0 bases and J by 6 bases, and 8 bases separated the two germline ends. The CDR3 has 13 amino acids. This CDR3 reads CASSLALFPEAFF. The CDR3 region has the DNA TGTGCCAGCAGTTTAGCGCTATTCCCTGAAGCTTTCTTT.